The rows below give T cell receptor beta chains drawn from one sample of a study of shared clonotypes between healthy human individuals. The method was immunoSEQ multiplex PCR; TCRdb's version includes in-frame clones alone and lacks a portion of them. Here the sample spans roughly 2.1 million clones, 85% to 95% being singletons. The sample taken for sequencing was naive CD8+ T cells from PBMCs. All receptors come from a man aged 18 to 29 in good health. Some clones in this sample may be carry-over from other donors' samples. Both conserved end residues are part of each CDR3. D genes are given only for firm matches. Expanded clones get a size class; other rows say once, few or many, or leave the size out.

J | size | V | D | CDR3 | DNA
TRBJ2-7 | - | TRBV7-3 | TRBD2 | CASSPGTSGYYEQYF | TGTGCCAGCAGCCCTGGGACTAGCGGGTATTACGAGCAGTACTTC
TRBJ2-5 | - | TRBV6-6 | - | CASSYSHEDGTQYF | TGTGCCAGCAGTTATTCACACGAGGATGGTACCCAGTACTTC
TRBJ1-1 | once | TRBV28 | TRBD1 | CASSYDRVIAEAFF | TGTGCCAGCAGTTACGACAGGGTCATCGCTGAAGCTTTCTTT
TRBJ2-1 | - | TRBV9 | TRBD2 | CASSERLAGVVDEQFF | TGTGCCAGCAGCGAGCGACTAGCGGGAGTTGTGGATGAGCAGTTCTTC
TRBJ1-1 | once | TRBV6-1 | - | CASSEGGANTEAFF | TGTGCCAGCAGTGAAGGGGGGGCAAACACTGAAGCTTTCTTT
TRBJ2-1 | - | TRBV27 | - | CASTYWRRGGTQTGYNEQFF | TGTGCCAGCACATATTGGCGGAGGGGAGGCACCCAAACAGGGTACAATGAGCAGTTCTTC
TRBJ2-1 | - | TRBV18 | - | CASSSVGEQFF | TGTGCCAGCTCATCTGTGGGTGAGCAGTTCTTC
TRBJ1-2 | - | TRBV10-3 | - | CAIRGGLGDGYTF | TGTGCCATCAGGGGGGGGCTCGGAGATGGCTACACCTTC
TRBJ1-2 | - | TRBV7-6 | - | CASSLDAGRLFYGYTF | TGTGCCAGCAGCTTAGATGCGGGCCGCCTCTTCTATGGCTACACCTTC
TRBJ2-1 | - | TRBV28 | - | CASSLAGQSSYNEQFF | TGTGCCAGCAGTTTGGCGGGGCAAAGCTCCTACAATGAGCAGTTCTTC
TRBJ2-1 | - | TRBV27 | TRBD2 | CASSLYGRRDEQFF | TGTGCCAGCAGTTTATACGGGAGGCGGGATGAGCAGTTCTTC
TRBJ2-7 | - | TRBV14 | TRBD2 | CASSLGLAVTYEQYF | TGTGCCAGCAGCCTAGGACTAGCGGTTACCTACGAGCAGTACTTC
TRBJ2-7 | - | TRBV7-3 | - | CASSLTWGRASEQYF | TGTGCCAGCAGCTTAACCTGGGGTAGGGCGAGCGAGCAGTACTTC
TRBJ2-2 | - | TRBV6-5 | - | CASSYTNTGELFF | TGTGCCAGCAGTTATACGAACACCGGGGAGCTGTTTTTT
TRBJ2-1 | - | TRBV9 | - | CASSAGTLLRYNEQFF | TGTGCCAGCAGCGCCGGGACTCTACTCAGATACAATGAGCAGTTCTTC
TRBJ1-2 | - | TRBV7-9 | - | CASSQTTGMMAYEGGYTF | TGTGCCAGCAGCCAAACGACTGGGATGATGGCTTATGAAGGTGGCTACACCTTC
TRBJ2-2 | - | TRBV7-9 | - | CASSPPGPDTGELFF | TGTGCCAGCAGCCCGCCGGGTCCGGACACCGGGGAGCTGTTTTTT
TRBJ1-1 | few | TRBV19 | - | CASTRGTEAFF | TGTGCCAGTACCCGAGGCACTGAAGCTTTCTTT
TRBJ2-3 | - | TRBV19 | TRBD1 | CASSRQGAYYVTDTQYF | TGTGCCAGTAGTAGACAGGGGGCCTATTACGTAACAGATACGCAGTATTTT
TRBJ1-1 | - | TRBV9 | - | CASSPGGAMNTEAFF | TGTGCCAGCAGCCCTGGGGGTGCCATGAACACTGAAGCTTTCTTT
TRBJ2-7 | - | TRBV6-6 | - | CASSSGSYEQYF | TGTGCCAGCAGTTCCGGGTCCTACGAGCAGTACTTC
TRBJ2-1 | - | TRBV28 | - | CASSPLPENRYNEQFF | TGTGCCAGCAGCCCCCTACCGGAGAACCGATACAATGAGCAGTTCTTC
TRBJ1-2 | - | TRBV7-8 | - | CASSSGGQGFYGYTF | TGTGCCAGCAGCTCCGGGGGTCAGGGCTTCTATGGCTACACCTTC
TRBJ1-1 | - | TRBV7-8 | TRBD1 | CASSLGQGSEAFF | TGTGCCAGCAGCTTAGGACAGGGATCCGAAGCTTTCTTT
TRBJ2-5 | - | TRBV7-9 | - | CASSFPGSETQYF | TGTGCCAGCAGCTTTCCAGGGTCAGAGACCCAGTACTTC
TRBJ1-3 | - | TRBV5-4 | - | CASSLGDSGNTIYF | TGTGCCAGCAGCTTGGGTGACAGTGGAAACACCATATATTTT
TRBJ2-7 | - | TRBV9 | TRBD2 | CASSVAPGGPYEQYF | TGTGCCAGCAGCGTAGCTCCGGGAGGGCCCTACGAGCAGTACTTC
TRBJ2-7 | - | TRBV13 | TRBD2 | CASSKLAGVSYEQYF | TGTGCCAGCAGCAAACTAGCGGGCGTCTCCTACGAGCAGTACTTC
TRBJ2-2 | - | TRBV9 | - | CASSGQNLENTGELFF | TGTGCCAGCAGCGGTCAGAACCTCGAGAACACCGGGGAGCTGTTTTTT
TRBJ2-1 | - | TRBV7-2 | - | CASSLGTYNEQFF | TGTGCCAGCAGCTTAGGAACCTACAATGAGCAGTTCTTC
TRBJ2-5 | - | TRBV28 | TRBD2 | CASSSPGTTPEETQYF | TGTGCCAGCAGTTCTCCCGGGACTACCCCGGAGGAGACCCAGTACTTC
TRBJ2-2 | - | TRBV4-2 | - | CASSPPLGEGITGELFF | TGTGCCAGCAGCCCTCCGCTGGGTGAAGGTATCACCGGGGAGCTGTTTTTT
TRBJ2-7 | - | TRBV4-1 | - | CASSQSDRDYEQYF | TGCGCCAGCAGCCAATCGGACAGAGACTACGAGCAGTACTTC
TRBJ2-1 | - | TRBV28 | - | CATGPQVSEQFF | TGTGCCACCGGCCCCCAAGTGAGTGAGCAGTTCTTC
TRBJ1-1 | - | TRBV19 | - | CASSSSGTAGTEAFF | TGTGCCAGTAGTAGTTCGGGCACAGCGGGCACTGAAGCTTTCTTT
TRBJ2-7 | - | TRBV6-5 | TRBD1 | CASSWKRDRSYEQYF | TGTGCCAGCAGTTGGAAACGGGACAGAAGTTACGAGCAGTACTTC
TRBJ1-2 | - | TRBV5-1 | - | CASSLEVIPYGYTF | TGCGCCAGCAGCTTGGAAGTTATTCCCTATGGCTACACCTTC
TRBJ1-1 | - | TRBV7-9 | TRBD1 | CASSFSAGGGLDEAFF | TGTGCCAGCAGCTTCAGCGCAGGGGGAGGATTAGATGAAGCTTTCTTT
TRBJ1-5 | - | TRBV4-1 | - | CASSPEGSVGPQHF | TGCGCCAGCAGCCCAGAGGGAAGCGTTGGGCCCCAGCATTTT
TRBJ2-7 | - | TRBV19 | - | CASSIGGASLSYEQYF | TGTGCCAGTAGTATAGGTGGGGCCAGCCTCTCCTACGAGCAGTACTTC
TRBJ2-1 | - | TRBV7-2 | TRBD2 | CASSVRLADSYNEQFF | TGTGCCAGCAGCGTAAGACTAGCGGATTCCTACAATGAGCAGTTCTTC
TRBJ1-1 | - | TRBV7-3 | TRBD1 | CASRDRVNTEAFF | TGTGCCAGCAGAGACAGGGTGAACACTGAAGCTTTCTTT
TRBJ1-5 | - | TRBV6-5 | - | CASSYSGPQPQHF | TGTGCCAGCAGTTACTCAGGCCCTCAGCCCCAGCATTTT
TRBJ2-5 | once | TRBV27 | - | CASYSPLQETQYF | TGTGCCAGCTACTCCCCCCTCCAAGAGACCCAGTACTTC
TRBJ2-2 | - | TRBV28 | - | CASSLSRLGELFF | TGTGCCAGCAGTTTATCGAGGCTCGGGGAGCTGTTTTTT
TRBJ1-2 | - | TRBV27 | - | CASSLSYDSSNYGYTF | TGTGCCAGCAGTTTATCGTATGACAGCTCTAACTATGGCTACACCTTC
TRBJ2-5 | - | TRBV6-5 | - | CASTKPGLTQTQYF | TGTGCCAGCACCAAGCCGGGGCTGACTCAGACCCAGTACTTC
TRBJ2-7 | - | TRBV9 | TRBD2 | CASSEAGGSSYEQYF | TGTGCCAGCAGCGAGGCCGGCGGGAGCTCCTACGAGCAGTACTTC
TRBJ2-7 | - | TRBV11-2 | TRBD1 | CASSPPGQGAYEQYF | TGTGCCAGCAGCCCACCGGGACAGGGGGCCTACGAGCAGTACTTC
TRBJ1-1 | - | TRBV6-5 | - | CASSYSVTALNTEAFF | TGTGCCAGCAGTTACTCGGTGACGGCTCTGAACACTGAAGCTTTCTTT
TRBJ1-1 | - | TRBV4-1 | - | CASSQERWSRDEAFF | TGCGCCAGCAGCCAAGAGAGATGGTCCAGGGATGAAGCTTTCTTT
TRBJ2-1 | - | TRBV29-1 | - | CSADPRSSYNEQFF | TGCAGCGCTGACCCCAGGAGCTCCTACAATGAGCAGTTCTTC
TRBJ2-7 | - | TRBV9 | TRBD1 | CASSGRQGSYEQYF | TGTGCCAGCAGCGGACGACAGGGGTCCTACGAGCAGTACTTC
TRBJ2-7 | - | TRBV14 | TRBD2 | CASSQFGLAVGEQYF | TGTGCCAGCAGCCAATTCGGACTAGCTGTGGGGGAGCAGTACTTC